The next 16 T cell receptor beta chains were all read from a single sample in a study of T cell responses to AZD1222 COVID-19 vaccine. Assay: immunoSEQ multiplex PCR; the TCRdb copy retains only in-frame clones and omits some. This repertoire shows approximately 120,000 clones, around 83% found once; its top ten account for 27%. Here the sequenced sample was peripheral blood, taken 28 days after the second AZD1222 dose. The origin of the receptors is an adult who received the AZD1222 COVID-19 vaccine.

The chain combines TRBV29-1 with TRBJ1-4, with D unresolved. V was pared by 6 bases and J by 13 bases, with 15 bases between. The germline V gene has CDR1 SQVTM and CDR2 ANQGSEA. The CDR3 sequence is 11 residues long. Here the CDR3 DNA reads TGCAGCGTGTGGACCTTGAGCGGACTGTTTTTT. Its translation: CSVWTLSGLFF. Drawing the rest from reference TRBV29-1 and TRBJ1-4, the complete variable domain is SAVISQKPSRDICQRGTSLTIQCQVDSQVTMMFWYRQQPGQSLTLIATANQGSEATYESGFVIDKFPISRPNLTFSTLTVSNMSPEDSSIYLCSVWTLSGLFFGSGTQLSVL.

V usage is TRBV24-1 and J usage is TRBJ2-6; the match to TRBD1 covers 7 bases. V lost 4 bases to trimming and J lost 4 bases; unmatched junction nucleotides: 12. The germline V gene has CDR1 KGHDR and CDR2 SFDVKD. CDR3 length: 18 amino acids. The CDR3 DNA is TGTGCCACCAGTGACACAAAGACAGGGTTTGCGGGGGCCAACGTCCTGACTTTC. It yields the protein CATSDTKTGFAGANVLTF.

The CDR3, as DNA: TGTGCCAGCAGTTCGGGTGATAGGAACACCATATATTTT. It translates to CASSSGDRNTIYF. The chain carries TRBV28 and TRBJ1-3; no clear D. Germline V lookup: CDR1 MDHEN, CDR2 SYDVKM. The length of the CDR3 is 13 residues. With 4 bases removed from V and 7 bases from J, the gap between germline ends came to 11 bases.

J is TRBJ1-2 and V is TRBV4-1, with a possible D match to TRBD1 (5 bases). Germline V gene data show CDR1 as MGHRA and CDR2 as YSYEKL. The CDR3 runs to 16 residues. V lost 0 bases to trimming and J lost 4 bases, with 15 bases between them. The CDR3 loop reads CASSQDPGDGGYGYTF. The CDR3 DNA reads TGCGCCAGCAGCCAAGATCCCGGGGATGGGGGCTATGGCTACACCTTC.

The chain carries TRBV2 and TRBJ1-4, with D possibly TRBD1 on 5 matching bases. This CDR3 region has 16 residues. The V end lost 8 bases, the J end lost 4 bases, and 20 bases lay between the germline ends. The germline CDR1 and CDR2 sequences are SNHLY and FYNNEI. DNA for the CDR3: TGTGCCAGCTCCCCCGGTCAAGGGACCTTTAATGAAAAACTGTTTTTT. Amino acid sequence: CASSPGQGTFNEKLFF.

The CDR3 protein is CASSGGGPYGYTF. CDR3 nucleotides: TGTGCCAGCAGCGGAGGGGGTCCCTATGGCTACACCTTC. The chain joins TRBV6-5 to TRBJ1-2; the D gene is possibly TRBD1 (6 bases). Between the trimmed V and J ends, which lost 6 bases and 4 bases, there was a span of 12 bases. The CDR3 spans 13 residues. Per the germline V gene, CDR1 is MNHEY and CDR2 is SVGAGI.

The CDR3 protein is CASSLVGTGYQPQHF. In nucleotides, the CDR3 is TGTGCCAGCAGCTTAGTAGGGACAGGATATCAGCCCCAGCATTTT. V and J are TRBV7-2 and TRBJ1-5; 8 nucleotides align to TRBD1. The CDR3 contains 15 residues. With V trimmed by 1 base and J by 5 bases, 4 bases remained unmatched. Germline V gene data show CDR1 as SGHTA and CDR2 as FQGNSA.

The rearrangement uses TRBV19 and TRBJ2-1, with TRBD2 matching 9 bases. V lost 4 bases and J lost 5; bases outside the gene matches: 6. Germline CDR1 LNHDA, CDR2 SQIVND (reference sequence). The CDR3 contains 15 residues. The CDR3 region is CASSTGSGGNNEQFF. CDR3 coding DNA: TGTGCCAGTAGTACCGGTAGCGGGGGTAACAATGAGCAGTTCTTC.

This clone showed up just a few times. The chain carries TRBV10-2 and TRBJ1-3; D remains unclear. The CDR3 has 12 amino acids. Trimming removed 8 bases from V and 2 bases from J, with 7 bases in between. The germline V gene encodes CDR1 WSHSY and CDR2 SAAADI. CDR3 DNA: TGCGCCAGCGAGGTCCCTGGAAACACCATATATTTT. Protein product: CASEVPGNTIYF.

The V and J genes are TRBV7-2 and TRBJ1-5; D is uncertain. Germline loops: CDR1 SGHTA, CDR2 FQGNSA. The CDR3 has 13 residues. Between the trimmed V and J ends, which lost 5 bases and 6 bases, there was a span of 11 bases. CDR3: CASSTDWTQPQHF. The CDR3 nucleotides read TGTGCCAGCAGCACCGACTGGACTCAGCCCCAGCATTTT.

This rearrangement joins TRBV14 to TRBJ2-1; 10 positions match TRBD2. This CDR3 is 15 amino acids long. V dropped 5 bases and J dropped 5; count of bases not matched to a gene: 6. CDR1 is SGHDN and CDR2 is FVKESK in the germline V gene. In nucleotides, the CDR3 is TGTGCCAGCAGCTTAGGACTAGCGGCAAACAATGAGCAGTTCTTC. Translating it yields CASSLGLAANNEQFF.

The chain recombines TRBV6-5 with TRBJ1-2, with TRBD1 matching 10 bases. Germline-derived CDR1 and CDR2 are MNHEY and SVGAGI. The CDR3 contains 13 residues. V dropped 7 bases and J dropped 8; count of bases not matched to a gene: 7. In DNA, the CDR3 is TGTGCCAGCATCCCCGACAGGGGGCACGGCTACACCTTC. The encoded protein is CASIPDRGHGYTF.

This clone was seen only once. The chain uses TRBV7-6 and TRBJ2-5; D remains unclear. Germline loops: CDR1 SGHVS, CDR2 FNYEAQ. This CDR3 comprises 14 residues. The germline V and J ends were trimmed by 2 bases and 2 bases, with 9 bases remaining between them. CDR3 sequence (DNA): TGTGCCAGCAGCTTAAATTACGGACAAGAGACCCAGTACTTC. As protein: CASSLNYGQETQYF.

CDR3 DNA: TGTGCCAGCATTACCGGACAGGGCCCGAGGGAGCAGTTCTTC. It specifies CASITGQGPREQFF. The genes are TRBV6-5 and TRBJ2-1, with 8 bases fitting TRBD1. CDR3 length equals 14 residues. Trimming removed 7 bases from V and 10 bases from J; junction bases left unmatched: 12. CDR1 and CDR2 (germline): MNHEY, SVGAGI.

Only one count was recorded for this clone. CDR3 DNA sequence: TGTGCCAGCAGCCAATCTACAGGGTTTAATTCACCCCTCCACTTT. Translated: CASSQSTGFNSPLHF. The chain employs TRBV3-1 (or the pseudogene TRBV3-2) and TRBJ1-6, with D maybe TRBD1 (6 bases). The germline V gene encodes CDR1 LGHDT and CDR2 YNNKEL (reference sequence). The length of the CDR3 is 15 residues. V shed 2 bases and J shed 6 bases, with 11 bases lying between them.

Worth noting for this clone: At one of its ends the junction is not consistent with the germline gene, which may arise from a read error. This chain connects TRBV5-1 to TRBJ2-7; 13 nucleotides align to TRBD2. This CDR3 has 14 amino acids. CDR1 and CDR2 (germline): SGHRS, YFSETQ. This CDR3 reads CASRQKTSGGPIVF. The CDR3 nucleotides read TGCGCCAGCAGACAAAAGACTAGCGGGGGGCCCATCGTCTTC.